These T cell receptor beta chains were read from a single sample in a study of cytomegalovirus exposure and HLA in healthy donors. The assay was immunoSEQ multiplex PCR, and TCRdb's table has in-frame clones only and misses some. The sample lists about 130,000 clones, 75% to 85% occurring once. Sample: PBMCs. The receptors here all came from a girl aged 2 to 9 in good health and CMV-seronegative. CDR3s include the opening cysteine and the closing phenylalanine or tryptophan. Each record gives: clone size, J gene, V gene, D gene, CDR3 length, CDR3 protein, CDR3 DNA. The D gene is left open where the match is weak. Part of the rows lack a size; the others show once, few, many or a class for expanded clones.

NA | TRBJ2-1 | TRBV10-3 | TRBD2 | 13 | CAIRLAGGNEQFF | TGTGCCATCAGACTAGCGGGAGGGAATGAGCAGTTCTTC
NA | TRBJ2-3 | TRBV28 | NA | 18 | CASSPSLGISESTDTQYF | TGTGCCAGCAGTCCCTCTTTAGGGATTAGCGAGAGCACAGATACGCAGTATTTT
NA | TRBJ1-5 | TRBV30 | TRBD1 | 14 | CAWSVGQGNGPQHF | TGTGCCTGGAGTGTAGGACAGGGGAATGGGCCCCAGCATTTT
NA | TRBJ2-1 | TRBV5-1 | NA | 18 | CASSFQPQTGRAYNEQFF | TGCGCCAGCAGCTTTCAGCCCCAAACCGGGAGAGCATACAATGAGCAGTTCTTC
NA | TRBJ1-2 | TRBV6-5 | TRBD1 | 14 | CASRSGGFSYGYTF | TGTGCCAGCAGGTCAGGGGGCTTCAGCTATGGCTACACCTTC
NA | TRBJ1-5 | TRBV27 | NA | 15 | CASSSGVRADQPQHF | TGTGCCAGCAGTTCGGGGGTGAGGGCCGATCAGCCCCAGCATTTT
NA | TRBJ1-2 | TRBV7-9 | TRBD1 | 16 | CASSLGFGDRRDGYTF | TGTGCCAGCAGCTTAGGATTTGGGGACAGGCGCGATGGCTACACCTTC
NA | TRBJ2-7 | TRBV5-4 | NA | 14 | CASSETGDRHEQYF | TGTGCCAGCAGCGAAACAGGAGACCGGCACGAGCAGTACTTC
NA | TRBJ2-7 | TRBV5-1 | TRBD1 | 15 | CASSSLGTASYEQYF | TGCGCCAGCAGCTCCCTCGGGACAGCCTCCTACGAGCAGTACTTC
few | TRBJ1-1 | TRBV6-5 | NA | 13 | CASSYSKEAEAFF | TGTGCCAGCAGTTACTCGAAAGAGGCTGAAGCTTTCTTT
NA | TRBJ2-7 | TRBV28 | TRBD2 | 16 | CASRPSSGLDNYEQYF | TGTGCCAGCAGACCCAGTAGCGGGCTTGACAACTACGAGCAGTACTTC
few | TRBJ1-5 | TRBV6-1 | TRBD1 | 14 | CASSGGQGHQPQHF | TGTGCCAGCAGTGGAGGACAGGGCCATCAGCCCCAGCATTTT